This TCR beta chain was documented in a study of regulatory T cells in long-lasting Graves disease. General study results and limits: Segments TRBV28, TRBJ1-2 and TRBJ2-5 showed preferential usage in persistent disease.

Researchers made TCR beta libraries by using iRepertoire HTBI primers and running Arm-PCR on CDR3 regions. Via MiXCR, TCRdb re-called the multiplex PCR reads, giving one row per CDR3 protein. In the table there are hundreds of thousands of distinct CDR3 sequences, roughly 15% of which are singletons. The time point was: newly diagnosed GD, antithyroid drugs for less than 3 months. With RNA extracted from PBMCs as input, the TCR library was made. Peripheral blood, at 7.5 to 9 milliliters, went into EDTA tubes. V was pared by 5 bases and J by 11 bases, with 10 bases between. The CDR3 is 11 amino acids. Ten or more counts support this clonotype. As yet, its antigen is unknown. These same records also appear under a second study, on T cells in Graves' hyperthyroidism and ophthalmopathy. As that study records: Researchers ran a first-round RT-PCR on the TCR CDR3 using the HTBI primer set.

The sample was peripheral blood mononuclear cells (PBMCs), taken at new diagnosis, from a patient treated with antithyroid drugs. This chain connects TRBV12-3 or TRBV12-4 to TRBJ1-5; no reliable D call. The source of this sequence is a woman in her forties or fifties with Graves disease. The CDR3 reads CASSVEDSQHF. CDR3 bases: TGTGCCAGCAGTGTCGAGGATTCCCAGCATTTT.